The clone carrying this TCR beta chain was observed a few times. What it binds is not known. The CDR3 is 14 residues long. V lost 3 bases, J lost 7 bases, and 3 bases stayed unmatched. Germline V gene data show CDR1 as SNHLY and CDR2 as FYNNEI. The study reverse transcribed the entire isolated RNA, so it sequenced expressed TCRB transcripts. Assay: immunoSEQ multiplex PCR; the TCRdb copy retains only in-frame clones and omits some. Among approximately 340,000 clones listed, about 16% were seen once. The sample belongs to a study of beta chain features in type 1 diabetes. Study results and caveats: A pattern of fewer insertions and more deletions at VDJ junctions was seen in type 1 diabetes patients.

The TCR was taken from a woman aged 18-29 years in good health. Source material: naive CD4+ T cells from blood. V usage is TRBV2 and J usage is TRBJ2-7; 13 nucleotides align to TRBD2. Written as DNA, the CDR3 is TGTGCCAGCAGTGAGGGACTAGCGGGAAGGGAGCAGTACTTC. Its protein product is CASSEGLAGREQYF.